The subject of this entry is one TCR beta chain. The entry originates in a study of long-term antiretroviral therapy in people with HIV. This CDR3 contains 14 residues. Sequencing used immunoSEQ v3.0 at survey level. Profiling relied on immunoSEQ multiplex PCR, and the TCRdb table lists in-frame clones only, not all of them. Counted here are 6,000 to 8,500 clones, 81% occurring once; the ten biggest clones make up about 14%. Sequenced material: unsorted PBMCs, taken 2.6 years before starting antiretroviral therapy. V usage is TRBV1 and J usage is TRBJ2-7. TRBV1 is a pseudogene locus. This sequence originates from a man aged 40-49 years with HIV. CDR3 loop: CTSSHSGTQKKQYF. CDR3 nucleotide sequence: TGCACCAGCAGCCATTCTGGGACCCAAAAGAAGCAGTACTTC.